This record looks at one T cell receptor (beta chain) sequence and its context. Its antigen is unidentified. Trimming cost V 3 bases and J 3 bases, with 11 bases left between them. The CDR3 sequence is 15 residues long. Germline loops: CDR1 MGHRA, CDR2 YSYEKL. This sample was included in a study of T cell responses to AZD1222 COVID-19 vaccine. TCRdb keeps only in-frame clones here, not all; method: immunoSEQ multiplex PCR. The table records about 50,000 clones, about 83% of them present only once. Study-wide results and caveats: Spike-specific TCR breadth and depth both grew after two AZD1222 doses. Nearly half of the spike-specific TCRs reportedly recognize variant regions that carry no mutations.

Sample: peripheral blood, taken on day 0 of AZD1222 vaccination. This receptor was identified in an adult in good health. The chain is built from TRBV4-1 and TRBJ1-4; D unclear. This chain's CDR3 is CASSQDRAPNEKLFF. CDR3 nucleotides: TGCGCCAGCAGCCAGGACCGGGCCCCTAATGAAAAACTGTTTTTT.